This T cell receptor (beta chain) was documented in a study of cytomegalovirus exposure and HLA in healthy donors. The germline gives CDR1 MDHEN, CDR2 SYDVKM. V shed 3 bases and J shed 8 bases, with 13 bases lying between them. This CDR3 spans 14 amino acids. As concerns this clone: Its antigen remains unidentified. This same CDR3 is encoded by further DNA sequences in the sample.

In the PCR, 60 Vbeta and 13 Jbeta primers were used. TCRdb's copy holds only in-frame clones and misses some; the assay was immunoSEQ multiplex PCR. The sample lists around 120,000 clones; under 90% were seen once. Overall study findings and caveats: Associated with cytomegalovirus, according to the listing, were 164 TCR beta chains.

This receptor was taken from a woman younger than 45 in good health and CMV-seronegative. The sequenced sample was PBMCs. The V gene is TRBV28, the J gene TRBJ1-4, with D uncertain. CDR3 sequence reads: CASSFDGEEEKLFF. The DNA for the CDR3 is TGTGCCAGCAGTTTTGACGGGGAGGAGGAAAAACTGTTTTTT.